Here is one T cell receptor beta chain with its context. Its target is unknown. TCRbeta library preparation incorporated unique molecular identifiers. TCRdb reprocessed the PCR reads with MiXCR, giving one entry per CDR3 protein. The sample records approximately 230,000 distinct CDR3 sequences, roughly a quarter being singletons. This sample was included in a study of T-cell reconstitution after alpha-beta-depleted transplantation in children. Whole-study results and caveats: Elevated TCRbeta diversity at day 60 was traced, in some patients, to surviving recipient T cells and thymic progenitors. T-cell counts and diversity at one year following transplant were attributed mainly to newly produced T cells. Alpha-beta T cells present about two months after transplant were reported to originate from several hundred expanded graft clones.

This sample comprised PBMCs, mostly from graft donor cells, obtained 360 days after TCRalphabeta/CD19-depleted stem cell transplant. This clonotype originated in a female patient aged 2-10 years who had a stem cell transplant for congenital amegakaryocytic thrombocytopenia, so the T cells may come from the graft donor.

CDR3 coding DNA: TGTGCCAGTAGAACCCCTTCGGGACAGGGGGCCAATGAGCAGTTCTTC. This sequence encodes CASRTPSGQGANEQFF. The chain uses TRBV19 and TRBJ2-1; 12 nucleotides line up with TRBD1. Germline CDR1 and CDR2: LNHDA and SQIVND (reference sequence). The ends lost 6 bases at V and 6 bases at J; junction bases unmatched: 9. This CDR3 is 16 amino acids long.